This T cell receptor beta chain was recovered during a study of blood T cells in healthy people across ages. A word on this clonotype: Antigen specificity is unknown.

Through a sample-barcoded 5' primer and a J-beta primer mix, a second PCR was run for about 6 to 11 cycles. TCRdb independently ran MiXCR on the 5' RACE reads; one entry per CDR3 protein. The sample lists 1.8 million or so distinct CDR3 sequences, approximately 40% occurring once. Study results and limitations: As age increased, TCR beta diversity per million T cells fell in a roughly linear fashion.

Each individual donor underwent a draw of 8.5 to 10 milliliters of peripheral blood. The CDR3 is made up of 13 amino acids. Germline V gives CDR1 SNHLY, CDR2 FYNNEI. The sequence came from a human donor in good health. V is TRBV2 and J is TRBJ2-7; perhaps TRBD2 as D (6 bases). TRBJ2-5 matches the DNA end more closely, so the J call is doubtful. The sample was blood. The CDR3 sequence is CASSGWGEETQYF. The CDR3 DNA reads TGTGCCAGCAGTGGGTGGGGGGAAGAGACCCAGTACTTC.